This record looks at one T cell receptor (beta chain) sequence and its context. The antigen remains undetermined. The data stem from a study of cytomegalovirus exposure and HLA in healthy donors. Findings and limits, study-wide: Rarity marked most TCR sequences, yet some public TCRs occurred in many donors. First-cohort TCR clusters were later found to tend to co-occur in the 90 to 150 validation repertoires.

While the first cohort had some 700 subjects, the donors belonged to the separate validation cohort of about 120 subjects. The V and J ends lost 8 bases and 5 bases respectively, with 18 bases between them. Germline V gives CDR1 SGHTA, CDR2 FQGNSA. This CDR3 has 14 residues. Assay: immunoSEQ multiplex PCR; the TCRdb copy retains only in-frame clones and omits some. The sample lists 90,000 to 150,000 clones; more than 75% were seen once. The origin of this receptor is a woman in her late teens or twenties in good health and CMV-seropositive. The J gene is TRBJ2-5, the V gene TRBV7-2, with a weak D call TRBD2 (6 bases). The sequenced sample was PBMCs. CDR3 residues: CASVKEGRSETQYF. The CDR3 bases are TGTGCCAGCGTGAAGGAGGGGCGTTCGGAGACCCAGTACTTC. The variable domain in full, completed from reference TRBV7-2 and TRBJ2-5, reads GAGVSQSPSNKVTEKGKDVELRCDPISGHTALYWYRQSLGQGLEFLIYFQGNSAPDKSGLPSDRFSAERTGGSVSTLTIQRTQQEDSAVYLCASVKEGRSETQYFGPGTRLLVL.